Described below is a single T cell receptor (beta chain) sequence and its context. The CDR3 contains 14 residues. Germline V lookup: CDR1 SGHTA, CDR2 FQGNSA. Trimming stripped 5 bases from V and 5 bases from J, with 15 bases between. The record originates from a study of shared clonotypes between healthy human individuals. Clones were sequenced by immunoSEQ multiplex PCR, and TCRdb holds only the in-frame ones, with some missing. The table includes roughly 640,000 clones, roughly 70% detected once. The receptor was isolated from a woman aged 30 to 39 in good health. The sample was memory CD4+ T cells sorted from blood. Subset in this sample: CD45RA-negative fraction. The genes are TRBV7-2 and TRBJ1-2, with a weak D call TRBD1 (6 bases). The CDR3 region has the DNA TGTGCCAGCAGCCGCCGGAACAGGGATTATGGCTACACCTTC. Protein product: CASSRRNRDYGYTF.